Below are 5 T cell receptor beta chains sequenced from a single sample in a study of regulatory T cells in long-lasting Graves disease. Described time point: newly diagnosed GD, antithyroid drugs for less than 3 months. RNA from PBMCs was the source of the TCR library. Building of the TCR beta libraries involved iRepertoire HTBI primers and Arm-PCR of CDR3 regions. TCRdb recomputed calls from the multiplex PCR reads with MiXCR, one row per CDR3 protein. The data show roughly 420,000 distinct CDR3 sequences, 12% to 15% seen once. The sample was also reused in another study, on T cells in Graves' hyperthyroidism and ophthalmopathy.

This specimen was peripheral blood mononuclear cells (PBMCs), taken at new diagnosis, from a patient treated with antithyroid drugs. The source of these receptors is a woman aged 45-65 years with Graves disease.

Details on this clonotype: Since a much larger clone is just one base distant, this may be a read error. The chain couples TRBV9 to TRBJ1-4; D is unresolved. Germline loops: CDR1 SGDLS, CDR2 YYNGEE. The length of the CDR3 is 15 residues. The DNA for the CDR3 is TGTGCCAGCAGCGCAGGACCGGCTGGATCCGAAAAACTGTCTTTT. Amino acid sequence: CASSAGPAGSEKLSF.

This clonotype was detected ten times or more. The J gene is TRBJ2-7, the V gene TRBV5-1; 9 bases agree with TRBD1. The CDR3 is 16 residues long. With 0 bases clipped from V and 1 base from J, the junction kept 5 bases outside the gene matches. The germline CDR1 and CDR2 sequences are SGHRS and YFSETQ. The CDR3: CASSLGRDRASYEQYF. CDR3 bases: TGCGCCAGCAGCTTGGGGAGGGACAGGGCATCCTACGAGCAGTACTTC.

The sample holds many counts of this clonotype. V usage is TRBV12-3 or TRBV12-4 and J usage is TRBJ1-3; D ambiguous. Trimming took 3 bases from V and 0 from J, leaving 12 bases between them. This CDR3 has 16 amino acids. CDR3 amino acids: CASSFHTSTSGNTIYF. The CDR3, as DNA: TGTGCCAGCAGTTTCCATACAAGCACCTCTGGAAACACCATATATTTT.

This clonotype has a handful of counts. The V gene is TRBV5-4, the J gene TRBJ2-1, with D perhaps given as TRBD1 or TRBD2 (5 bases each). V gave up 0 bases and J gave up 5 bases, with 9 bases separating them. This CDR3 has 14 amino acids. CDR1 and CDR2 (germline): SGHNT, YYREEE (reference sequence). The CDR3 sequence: CASSLGGNDNEQFF. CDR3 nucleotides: TGTGCCAGCAGCTTGGGGGGGAATGACAATGAGCAGTTCTTC.

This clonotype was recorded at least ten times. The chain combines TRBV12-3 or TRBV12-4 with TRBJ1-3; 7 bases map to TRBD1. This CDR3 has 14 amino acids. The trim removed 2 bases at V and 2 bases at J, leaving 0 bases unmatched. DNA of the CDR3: TGTGCCAGCAGTTTAACAGGGGCTGGAAACACCATATATTTT. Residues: CASSLTGAGNTIYF.